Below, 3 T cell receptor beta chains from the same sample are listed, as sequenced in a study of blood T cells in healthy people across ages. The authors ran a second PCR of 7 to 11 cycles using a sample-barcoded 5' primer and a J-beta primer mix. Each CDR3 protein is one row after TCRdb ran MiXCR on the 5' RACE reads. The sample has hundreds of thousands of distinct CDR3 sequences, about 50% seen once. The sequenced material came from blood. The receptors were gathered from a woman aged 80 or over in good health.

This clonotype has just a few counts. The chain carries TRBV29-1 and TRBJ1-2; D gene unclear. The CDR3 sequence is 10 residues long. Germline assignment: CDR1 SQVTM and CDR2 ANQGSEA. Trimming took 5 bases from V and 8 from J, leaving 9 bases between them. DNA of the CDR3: TGCAGCGTTCCGTCGGAAGGCTACACCTTC. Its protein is CSVPSEGYTF.

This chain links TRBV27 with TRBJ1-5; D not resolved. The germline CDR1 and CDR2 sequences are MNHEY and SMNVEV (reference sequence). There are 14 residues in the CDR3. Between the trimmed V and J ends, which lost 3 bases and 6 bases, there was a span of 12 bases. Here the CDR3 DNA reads TGTGCCAGCAGTTTTGCGGGAAGCGGTCAGCCCCAGCATTTT. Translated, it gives CASSFAGSGQPQHF.

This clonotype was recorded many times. This CDR3 is CASSLGLAGYIYNEQFF. CDR3 in DNA: TGTGCCAGCAGCTTAGGACTAGCGGGGTACATTTACAATGAGCAGTTCTTC. The chain is built from TRBV7-9 and TRBJ2-1; 11 bases align to TRBD2. Losses at the gene ends were 1 base for V and 4 bases for J; bases not matched to a gene: 6. This CDR3 has 17 residues. The germline gives CDR1 SEHNR, CDR2 FQNEAQ (reference sequence).